This T cell receptor (beta chain) was sequenced during a study of CD8 T cells in Susac syndrome. The CDR3 has 18 residues. Germline assignment: CDR1 MNHEY and CDR2 SVGAGI. The germline V and J ends were trimmed by 2 bases and 6 bases, with 25 bases remaining between them. Random hexamers served to reverse transcribe roughly 0.45 to 1 ug RNA. TCRdb reprocessed the immunoSEQ multiplex PCR reads with MiXCR, giving one entry per CDR3 protein. The sample records about 120,000 distinct CDR3 sequences, about 94% being singletons. Sequenced sample: CD4+ T cells from PBMCs. The sequence derives from a human donor with multiple sclerosis. The gene calls are TRBV6-5 and TRBJ1-1; no definite D call. CDR3: CASSYIRLTPLPPAEAFF. The DNA of the CDR3 is TGTGCCAGCAGTTACATCCGATTGACCCCACTCCCTCCGGCTGAAGCTTTCTTT.